This is a list of T cell receptor beta chains from one sample in a study of monozygotic twins with inflammatory bowel disease. TCRdb reprocessed the 5' RACE reads, keeping one entry per CDR3 protein, no DNA. The sample table sets out a few hundred thousand distinct CDR3 sequences. Material: blood. Source of these receptors: a human donor with ulcerative colitis or Crohn's disease, or a healthy co-twin of an affected twin (not recorded which). Both conserved end residues are part of each CDR3.

TRBV4-3	TRBJ2-1	CASSQGGNEQFF
TRBV10-2	TRBJ2-3	CASRKTGVDTQYF
TRBV14	TRBJ1-1	CASSQGQARGTEAFF
TRBV11-2	TRBJ2-5	CASSLVGTRTSGNQETQYF
TRBV7-2	TRBJ2-7	CASSLDGISSYEQYF
TRBV11-2	TRBJ2-7	CPSSSTGGNSYEQYF
TRBV3-1	TRBJ2-3	CASTSRYDTQYF
TRBV19	TRBJ1-5	CASSDPYQPQHF
TRBV7-2	TRBJ2-1	CASSPSGVPLSYNEQFF
TRBV6-1	TRBJ2-1	CASSRNQVTYNEQFF
TRBV19	TRBJ2-1	CASRGQGSKSYNEQFF
TRBV20-1	TRBJ1-2	CSARLPGAYGYTF
TRBV25-1	TRBJ2-1	CASRTTGAGQFF
TRBV10-3	TRBJ2-3	CAISEGLAGNTDTQYF
TRBV9	TRBJ1-5	CASSVGEGPRAPQHF
TRBV3-1	TRBJ2-1	CASSQLKRSSYNEQFF
TRBV4-3	TRBJ2-3	CASSQVLAGALTDTQYF
TRBV20-1	TRBJ2-1	CSARSQGARNEQFF
TRBV28	TRBJ2-7	CASLREGSSYEQYF
TRBV7-2	TRBJ1-6	CASSLVVGTRNSPLHF
TRBV5-1	TRBJ2-7	CASSLAGGSASYEQYF
TRBV7-2	TRBJ1-1	CASSSLTGSYTEAFF
TRBV4-3	TRBJ2-3	CASSQDEGGGTDTQYF
TRBV19	TRBJ1-5	CASSILSRDHQPQHF
TRBV4-2	TRBJ1-2	CASSQVASGGRDYGYTF
TRBV20-1	TRBJ2-3	CSAVEGGTDTQYF
TRBV6-2/TRBV6-3	TRBJ1-1	CASSYVPDTEAFF
TRBV4-3	TRBJ1-4	CASSRRAGSNEKLFF
TRBV5-1	TRBJ2-2	CASSSRRQGNTGELFF
TRBV6-2/TRBV6-3	TRBJ2-1	CASSPGHGYNEQFF
TRBV12-3/TRBV12-4	TRBJ2-3	CASGLGAGGIEVRDTQYF
TRBV2	TRBJ1-5	CASSEVWGGSNQPQHF